Listed below are T cell receptor beta chains from one sample, sequenced in a study of T cells of healthy individuals. TCRdb reanalysed the 5' RACE reads using MiXCR and keeps one entry per CDR3 protein. The sample carries approximately 58,000 distinct CDR3 sequences, roughly 14% recorded once. The receptor set was obtained from a human donor in good health. Each CDR3 is given with its conserved first and last residue. D genes are given only for firm matches.

CDR3 protein	V gene	J gene	D gene	CDR3 length
CASSTQGNSGANVLTF	TRBV19	TRBJ2-6	.	16
CASSQDATAEKLFF	TRBV4-1	TRBJ1-4	.	14
CSVERQGGGEQFF	TRBV29-1	TRBJ2-1	.	13
CASSLWPPGASGTEAFF	TRBV7-2	TRBJ1-1	.	17
CASSLSGGMNTEAFF	TRBV27	TRBJ1-1	.	15
CASSVTSGVYNEQFF	TRBV5-1	TRBJ2-1	TRBD2	15
CASSTTGDTEAFF	TRBV19	TRBJ1-1	TRBD1	13
CASSLDSGQGFDEQFF	TRBV5-1	TRBJ2-1	TRBD1	16
CASSLGLAGANVLTF	TRBV3-1	TRBJ2-6	TRBD2	15
CASRASGQETQYF	TRBV6-1	TRBJ2-5	TRBD2	13